A selection of T cell receptor beta chains follows, all from one sample in a study of blood T cell repertoires in COVID-19. Using immunoSEQ multiplex PCR, the repertoire was profiled, and TCRdb retains in-frame clones only, with some absent. The sample records approximately 93,000 clones, 77% being singletons. The sequencing input was peripheral blood. Receptor source: a woman older than 75 with acute or convalescent COVID-19. Both conserved end residues are part of each CDR3. Each record gives: J gene, D gene, V gene, clone size, CDR3 DNA, CDR3 protein. A D gene is named only where the DNA matches it firmly. Size values are once, few and many counts, or a class for expanded clones, and some rows have none.

>TRBJ1-6|NA|TRBV6-5|NA
TGTGCCAGCAGTACCCCAGGGTTTTCACCCCTCCACTTT
CASSTPGFSPLHF
>TRBJ1-2|TRBD1|TRBV19|once
TGTGCCAGAGGGAGGAACGACAGGGAAAAAGAAACAGGCTATGGCTACACCTTC
CARGRNDREKETGYGYTF
>TRBJ1-5|TRBD1|TRBV30|NA
TGTGCCTGGAGTGGTCCCGGGACAGGGGGCGGTCAGCCCCAGCATTTT
CAWSGPGTGGGQPQHF
>TRBJ2-3|TRBD2|TRBV9|once
TGTGCCAGCAAAGCGGGGGTCACAGATACGCAGTATTTT
CASKAGVTDTQYF
>TRBJ1-6|NA|TRBV15|NA
TGTGCCACCAGCAGAGATCCTTCAGGATCACCCCTCCACTTT
CATSRDPSGSPLHF
>TRBJ2-7|TRBD1|TRBV6-5|NA
TGTGCCAGCAGTTACTCGGCGGGACAGGGGGCTAACGAGCAGTACTTC
CASSYSAGQGANEQYF
>TRBJ1-5|NA|TRBV11-2|NA
TGTGCCAGCAGCCTCAGGCGGGGGGAGCCCCAGCATTTT
CASSLRRGEPQHF
>TRBJ1-2|TRBD1|TRBV11-2|NA
TGTGCCAGCAGGTCCCTCAGGGGGAAGTATGGCTACACCTTC
CASRSLRGKYGYTF
>TRBJ2-1|NA|TRBV5-6|NA
TGTGCCAGCAGCTTCGTAGCTGAGCAGTTCTTC
CASSFVAEQFF
>TRBJ2-7|TRBD2|TRBV28|NA
TGTGCCAGCAGGCAAGCGGGAGGGCGCTCCTACGAGCAGTACTTC
CASRQAGGRSYEQYF
>TRBJ1-3|NA|TRBV28|NA
TGTGCCAGCAGTCCCACTTCCACTGGAAACACCATATATTTT
CASSPTSTGNTIYF
>TRBJ2-2|TRBD2|TRBV24-1|NA
TGTGCCACCAGTGACCCCGGGGGGGGACAGAACACCGGGGAGCTGTTTTTT
CATSDPGGGQNTGELFF
>TRBJ2-2|TRBD1|TRBV27|few
TGTGCCAGCAGTTTCGGATTAGGACAGGGGATGACCGGGGAGCTGTTTTTT
CASSFGLGQGMTGELFF
>TRBJ2-7|NA|TRBV5-1|NA
TGCGCCAGCAGTCGTGACTCCCAGGGCGAGCAGTACTTC
CASSRDSQGEQYF
>TRBJ1-3|NA|TRBV6-5|NA
TGTGCCAGCAAGACATACGGAAACACCATATATTTT
CASKTYGNTIYF
>TRBJ2-6|NA|TRBV11-2|NA
TGTGCCAGCAGCTTAGATCGGGGTGGTGGGGCCAACGTCCTGACTTTC
CASSLDRGGGANVLTF
>TRBJ2-3|NA|TRBV7-8|NA
TGTGCCAGCAGCGGACTTCTGTGGAGGGCGAATACGCAGTATTTT
CASSGLLWRANTQYF
>TRBJ2-7|NA|TRBV6-2/TRBV6-3|once
TGTGCCAGCAGCAGAGACAGTGCGATGAACGAGCAGTACTTC
CASSRDSAMNEQYF
>TRBJ2-7|NA|TRBV7-8|NA
TGTGCCAGCAGCTTACAGGGCTTGGGTGCCTACGAGCAGTACTTC
CASSLQGLGAYEQYF
>TRBJ2-1|TRBD2|TRBV5-4|NA
TGTGCCAGCAGCTTGGAACTAGCGGGAGGTTATGAGCAGTTCTTC
CASSLELAGGYEQFF
>TRBJ2-1|NA|TRBV6-2/TRBV6-3|NA
TGTGCCAGCAGTCCGACACACAATGAGCAGTTCTTC
CASSPTHNEQFF
>TRBJ2-5|NA|TRBV30|NA
TGTGCCTGGAGTGTAAACGGGTACCCCAGAGAGACCCAGTACTTC
CAWSVNGYPRETQYF
>TRBJ2-7|NA|TRBV6-5|NA
TGTGCCAGCAGGGAGGACAGATCCTACGAGCAGTACTTC
CASREDRSYEQYF
>TRBJ2-7|TRBD2|TRBV6-5|NA
TGTGCCAGCAGCCAGGGACTAGTTGCCGAGCAGTACTTC
CASSQGLVAEQYF